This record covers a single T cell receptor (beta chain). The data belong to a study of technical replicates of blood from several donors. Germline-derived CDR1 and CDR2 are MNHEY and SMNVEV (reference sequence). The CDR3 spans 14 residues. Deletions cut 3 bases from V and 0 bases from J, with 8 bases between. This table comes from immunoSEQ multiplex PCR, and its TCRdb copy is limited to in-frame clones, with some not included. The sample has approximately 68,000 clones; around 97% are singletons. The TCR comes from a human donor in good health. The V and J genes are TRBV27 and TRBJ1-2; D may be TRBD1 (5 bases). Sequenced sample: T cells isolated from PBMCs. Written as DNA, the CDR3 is TGTGCCAGCAGTTTGGACATCTCTAACTATGGCTACACCTTC. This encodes CASSLDISNYGYTF.